Listed here is a single TCR beta chain. Its antigen is unknown. The data were produced by immunoSEQ multiplex PCR, yet TCRdb's version contains in-frame clones alone and is incomplete. The repertoire holds roughly 1,500,000 clones, with 95% to 99% as singletons. CDR1 KGHSH and CDR2 LQKENI come from the germline V gene. CDR3 length: 16 residues. The ends lost 6 bases at V and 3 bases at J; junction bases unmatched: 10. The sample comes from a study of shared clonotypes between healthy human individuals. As for the study in general: With ages of 18 to 49, the donors were a couple of women and a few men. Study-wide results and limits: Estimated richness values were generally larger in naive subsets than in memory subsets.

Sequencing used naive CD4+ T cells sorted from blood. Regarding subset: CD45RA+ positively selected. The TCR comes from a man aged 30 to 39 in good health. This chain uses TRBV18 with TRBJ2-3, with TRBD2 matching over 9 bases. The CDR3: CASSMAGGPRTDTQYF. CDR3 in DNA: TGTGCCAGCTCGATGGCGGGAGGGCCGAGAACAGATACGCAGTATTTT.